The 8 T cell receptor beta chains presented below share a single source sample, sequenced in a study of T-cell reconstitution after alpha-beta-depleted transplantation in children (dated by TCRdb to the mid-2010s). Libraries were prepared through PCR. Sequenced on an Illumina HiSeq 2500. TCR library preparation used molecular barcoding, with unique molecular identifiers applied to normalize quantification of the TCRbeta repertoire. Using fastp at Q25 and MiXCR, TCRdb reprocessed the public reads and kept productive beta chains. Every distinct CDR3 protein forms one entry, paired with its most common genes and DNA. In all, the sample holds hundreds of thousands of distinct CDR3 sequences, and more than 8% of those were seen once. Around 10% of the sample belongs to the ten largest clones. This sample comprised PBMCs from the stem cell graft donor, obtained from the stem cell graft. The receptor source for this set is a human donor who donated a stem cell graft to a child with SCID.

The V gene is TRBV5-5, the J gene TRBJ2-1, with D tentatively TRBD1 or TRBD2 (5 bases each). Germline CDR1 is SGHKS and CDR2 is YYEKEE (reference sequence). This CDR3 is 14 amino acids long. V gave up 0 bases and J gave up 6 bases, with 10 bases separating them. The CDR3 loop is CASSLVGVSNEQFF. The CDR3, as DNA: TGTGCCAGCAGCTTGGTGGGGGTAAGCAATGAGCAGTTCTTC.

This chain uses TRBV7-3 with TRBJ1-6; 9 positions agree with TRBD1. The V segment lost 4 bases and the J segment 10 bases; nucleotides outside the gene matches: 2. Germline assignment: CDR1 SGHTA and CDR2 FQGTGA. This CDR3 region has 13 residues. This chain's CDR3 is CASSWDRASPLHF. The DNA for the CDR3 is TGTGCCAGCAGCTGGGACAGGGCCTCACCCCTCCACTTT.

This clonotype was detected a few times. The V gene is TRBV12-5, the J gene TRBJ2-7; 9 nucleotides agree with TRBD1. The V and J ends lost 6 bases and 6 bases, in that order; junction bases with no gene match: 6. The CDR3 has 13 amino acids. In germline, CDR1 is LGHNT, CDR2 FRNRAP. CDR3 sequence (DNA): TGTGCTAGTGGATTAGACAGGGGGAGCGAGCAGTACTTC. Translation: CASGLDRGSEQYF. The full variable domain, its missing parts supplied by reference TRBV12-5 and TRBJ2-7, is DARVTQTPRHKVTEMGQEVTMRCQPILGHNTVFWYRQTMMQGLELLAYFRNRAPLDDSGMPKDRFSAEMPDATLATLKIQPSEPRDSAVYFCASGLDRGSEQYFGPGTRLTVT.

V is TRBV7-9 and J is TRBJ2-7; TRBD1 matches 8 bases. J was trimmed by 4 bases and V by 5 bases; bases with no gene match: 13. This CDR3 comprises 16 residues. In germline, CDR1 is SEHNR, CDR2 FQNEAQ (reference sequence). CDR3 DNA: TGTGCCAGCAGCAGAACAGGGGGGCAGACCTGGTACGAGCAGTACTTC. Translation gives CASSRTGGQTWYEQYF. Based on the CDR3 plus reference TRBV7-9 and TRBJ2-7, the full variable domain is DTGVSQNPRHKITKRGQNVTFRCDPISEHNRLYWYRQTLGQGPEFLTYFQNEAQLEKSRLLSDRFSAERPKGSFSTLEIQRTEQGDSAMYLCASSRTGGQTWYEQYFGPGTRLTVT.

This clonotype has only a few counts. This chain joins TRBV5-1 and TRBJ2-3; 12 bases line up with TRBD2. Trimming at V came to 4 bases and at J to 0 bases, leaving 3 bases not matched to a gene. There are 16 residues in the CDR3. Germline CDR1 SGHRS, CDR2 YFSETQ. CDR3 sequence (DNA): TGCGCCAGCAGCATAGGACTAGCGGGGAGCACAGATACGCAGTATTTT. As protein: CASSIGLAGSTDTQYF.

This chain links TRBV5-8 with TRBJ1-1, with no clear D. The CDR3 is 14 amino acids. V was clipped by 1 base and J by 2 bases, with 9 bases between them. The V gene's germline CDR1 is SGHTS and CDR2 YDEGEE. Here the CDR3 DNA reads TGTGCCAGCAGCTTGCTCCCCCTTAACACTGAAGCTTTCTTT. Amino acids: CASSLLPLNTEAFF.

This rearrangement joins TRBV3-1 to TRBJ2-7; TRBD2 is a possible D gene (5 bases). CDR1 and CDR2 from the germline V gene are LGHDT and YNNKEL (reference sequence). The CDR3 has 15 amino acids. Trimming stripped 7 bases from V and 7 bases from J, with 23 bases between. The CDR3 DNA sequence: TGTGCCAGCACCGCATACCCGTCGAGGGTCAGGGAGCAGTACTTC. Translation: CASTAYPSRVREQYF.

This clonotype was observed at least ten times. This chain joins TRBV20-1 and TRBJ2-7, with 7 bases that match TRBD1. CDR3 length equals 15 residues. The ends lost 3 bases at V and 4 bases at J; junction bases unmatched: 12. Germline values: CDR1 DFQATT, CDR2 SNEGSKA (reference sequence). As DNA, the CDR3 is TGCAGTGCTAGGTTAGTTAGGGACAGTTCTTACGAGCAGTACTTC. Translated, it gives CSARLVRDSSYEQYF.